This TCR beta chain is from a study of blood T cell repertoires in COVID-19. Germline V gene lookup returns CDR1 MNHEY and CDR2 SMNVEV (reference sequence). The CDR3 sequence is 16 residues long. V lost 6 bases, J lost 5 bases, and 20 bases lay in between. Original data processing: Researchers report that nucleated cell counts were estimated from reference gene primer amplification. Assay: immunoSEQ multiplex PCR; the TCRdb copy retains only in-frame clones and omits some. D and trimming were read from the DNA, whereas the V and J calls and clone size are those reported in that table. The sample carries hundreds of thousands of clones, 85% to 90% recorded once. Seattle's enrolled individuals joined amid active infection and were then monitored longitudinally.

Specimen: peripheral blood. The sequence was obtained from a woman aged 50 to 60 with COVID-19, enrolled during active disease. The chain uses TRBV27 and TRBJ2-1; possible D gene TRBD1, 5 bases. CDR3 protein: CASSLDRGVGHNEQFF. The CDR3 DNA is TGTGCCAGCAGCTTGGATAGGGGCGTGGGCCACAATGAGCAGTTCTTC.